A selection of T cell receptor beta chains follows, all from one sample in a study of graft-versus-host responses after intestinal transplantation. Only in-frame clones appear in the TCRdb table, and some are missing; sequencing was by immunoSEQ multiplex PCR. In the table there are about 120,000 clones, 90% to 95% of which are singletons. What these receptors recognize is not known. Sequences were derived from unstimulated CD4+ T cells sorted from spleen or lymph node cells, sampled before intestinal transplant. These receptors were taken from a human donor who received an intestinal transplant. Both conserved end residues are part of each CDR3. Fields, in order: V gene, clone size, J gene, D gene, CDR3 DNA, CDR3 protein. D genes are given only for firm matches. Clone size appears in some rows only: once, few, many, or a class for an expanded clone.

TRBV28	-	TRBJ1-1	-	TGTGCCAGCAGTTTGGGACGGAACACTGAAGCTTTCTTT	CASSLGRNTEAFF
TRBV6-5	-	TRBJ2-7	TRBD1	TGTGCCAGCAGTCGGACAGGGAACCCCTACGAGCAGTACTTC	CASSRTGNPYEQYF
TRBV19	-	TRBJ1-2	TRBD1	TGTGCCAGTAGTAGGACAGGGGACTATGGCTACACCTTC	CASSRTGDYGYTF
TRBV18	-	TRBJ2-3	-	TGTGCCAGCTGGCAGGCGACAGATACGCAGTATTTT	CASWQATDTQYF
TRBV7-6	-	TRBJ1-4	-	TGTGCCAGCAGCTTGTCAGGGGCTAATGAAAAACTGTTTTTT	CASSLSGANEKLFF
TRBV25-1	-	TRBJ2-2	-	TGTGCCAGCAATTCGGGACACAAGACCGGGGAGCTGTTTTTT	CASNSGHKTGELFF
TRBV7-3	-	TRBJ2-1	-	TGTGCCAGCAGCTTAACGGGCAGTTTATCCTACAATGAGCAGTTCTTC	CASSLTGSLSYNEQFF
TRBV21-1	-	TRBJ2-3	-	TGTGCCAGCAGATTTCATTACAGGGGAAGGAGCACAGATACGCAGTATTTT	CASRFHYRGRSTDTQYF
TRBV18	-	TRBJ2-1	TRBD2	TGTGCCAGCTCACCCGTTGGGACCGGGACTAGCTCACGGGAGCAGTTCTTC	CASSPVGTGTSSREQFF
TRBV5-1	-	TRBJ1-1	-	TGCGCCAGCAGCTTGGAGGGCAGATTGAACACTGAAGCTTTCTTT	CASSLEGRLNTEAFF
TRBV30	-	TRBJ1-5	-	TGTGCCTGGAGTTCCCAGGGAGGGAGCAATCAGCCCCAGCATTTT	CAWSSQGGSNQPQHF
TRBV7-9	-	TRBJ2-7	TRBD2	TGTGCCAGCAGCTTAGGACTAGCGGGAGGGTACGAGCAGTACTTC	CASSLGLAGGYEQYF
TRBV7-8	-	TRBJ2-7	TRBD1	TGTGCCAGCAGCCCCCGGACAGGGAAGTACGAGCAGTACTTC	CASSPRTGKYEQYF
TRBV11-2	-	TRBJ2-7	TRBD1	TGTGCCAGCAGCACCCGGACAGGATACTCCTACGAGCAGTACTTC	CASSTRTGYSYEQYF
TRBV28	-	TRBJ2-6	-	TGTGCCAGCAGTTCGGCAGGGGTCGTTGTCTCTGGGGCCAACGTCCTGACTTTC	CASSSAGVVVSGANVLTF
TRBV6-5	few	TRBJ2-2	TRBD2	TGTGCCAGCAGTTACTCGACTAGCGGGGACGGGGAGCTGTTTTTT	CASSYSTSGDGELFF
TRBV7-3	-	TRBJ2-7	TRBD2	TGTGCCAGCAGCTGGACTAGCGGGAGCTCCTACGAGCAGTACTTC	CASSWTSGSSYEQYF
TRBV18	-	TRBJ2-1	TRBD2	TGTGCCAGCTCACCTTTCTCACTAGCGGGAGGGCCGGAGCAGTTCTTC	CASSPFSLAGGPEQFF
TRBV29-1	-	TRBJ1-1	-	TGCAGCGTTGGAGGGTATAGGGGTGAAGCTTTCTTT	CSVGGYRGEAFF
TRBV6-1	few	TRBJ2-3	TRBD2	TGTGCCAGCAGGCAACTAGCGGGAGGTAAAGATACGCAGTATTTT	CASRQLAGGKDTQYF
TRBV6-6	-	TRBJ2-7	-	TGTGCCAGCAGTTACGCGGGCAGGAGGTACTTC	CASSYAGRRYF
TRBV11-2	-	TRBJ2-2	-	TGTGCCAGCAGCCCACGACGGAGCATCGGGGAGCTGTTTTTT	CASSPRRSIGELFF
TRBV5-1	-	TRBJ1-5	-	TGCGCCAGCAGCTTGGGAGTCTCCCAGGAGCAGCCCCAGCATTTT	CASSLGVSQEQPQHF
TRBV2	-	TRBJ2-7	TRBD2	TGTGCCAGCCTGGTAGCGGGAGTGGGGGGCGAGCAGTACTTC	CASLVAGVGGEQYF
TRBV18	-	TRBJ2-5	TRBD2	TGTGCCAGCTCGCCCGGACTAGCGGAAGAGACCCAGTACTTC	CASSPGLAEETQYF
TRBV6-5	-	TRBJ2-1	-	TGTGCCAGCAGTTACCCAGGGGAAAATGAGCAGTTCTTC	CASSYPGENEQFF
TRBV6-5	-	TRBJ1-3	-	TGTGCCAGCAGTTCGCAGGGGCTCGGAAACACCATATATTTT	CASSSQGLGNTIYF
TRBV9	-	TRBJ2-1	TRBD2	TGTGCCAGCAGCCAGAGCGGGAGGGCCTACAATGAGCAGTTCTTC	CASSQSGRAYNEQFF
TRBV11-2	-	TRBJ2-1	TRBD1	TGTGCCAGCAGCTTAATGACAGGGGTGGGCCACAATGAGCAGTTCTTC	CASSLMTGVGHNEQFF
TRBV28	-	TRBJ2-7	TRBD1	TGTGCCAGCAGTTTACCCGGGACAGGGGGGCTCGGGCAGTACTTC	CASSLPGTGGLGQYF
TRBV6-5	-	TRBJ2-1	TRBD2	TGTGCCAGCAGTTGGAATAGCGGGAGGAGGAATGAGCAGTTCTTC	CASSWNSGRRNEQFF
TRBV6-6	-	TRBJ2-5	-	TGTGCCAGCAGTTACCCTCGGGAGACCCAGTACTTC	CASSYPRETQYF
TRBV14	-	TRBJ2-6	-	TGTGCCAGCAGCCAAATCCCGTCTGGGGCCAACGTCCTGACTTTC	CASSQIPSGANVLTF
TRBV2	-	TRBJ1-4	-	TGTGCCAGCAGTGCTGGGAGGGGAAAACTGTTTTTT	CASSAGRGKLFF
TRBV6-5	-	TRBJ1-4	-	TGTGCCAGCAGTTACTTAAAGGGACGGGGTAATGAAAAACTGTTTTTT	CASSYLKGRGNEKLFF
TRBV15	-	TRBJ2-1	-	TGTGCCACCAGCAGAGGGGCCCGGGATAGGAATGAGCAGTTCTTC	CATSRGARDRNEQFF
TRBV5-1	-	TRBJ2-3	TRBD2	TGCGCCAGCAGCCCCCGACTAGCGGGAGACGCGGAAGATACGCAGTATTTT	CASSPRLAGDAEDTQYF
TRBV28	once	TRBJ1-5	-	TGTGCCAGCAGTTTCATTATAGGAGGGTTACGGAATCAGCCCCAGCATTTT	CASSFIIGGLRNQPQHF
TRBV29-1	-	TRBJ1-1	TRBD1	TGCAGCGTTGAAGTCCCCAGACAGGGGGGAGGCACTGAAGCTTTCTTT	CSVEVPRQGGGTEAFF
TRBV28	-	TRBJ2-7	TRBD1	TGTGCCAGCAGCAGAAGACAGGGGCTGTACGAGCAGTACTTC	CASSRRQGLYEQYF